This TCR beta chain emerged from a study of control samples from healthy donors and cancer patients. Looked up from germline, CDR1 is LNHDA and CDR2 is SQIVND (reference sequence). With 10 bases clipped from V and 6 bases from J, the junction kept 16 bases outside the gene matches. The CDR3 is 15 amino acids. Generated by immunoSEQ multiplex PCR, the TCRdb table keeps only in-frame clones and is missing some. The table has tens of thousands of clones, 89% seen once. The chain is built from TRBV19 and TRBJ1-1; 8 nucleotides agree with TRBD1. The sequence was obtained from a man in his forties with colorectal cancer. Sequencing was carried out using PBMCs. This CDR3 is CATKTTGAVVAEAFF. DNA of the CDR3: TGTGCCACTAAAACGACAGGGGCAGTGGTGGCTGAAGCTTTCTTT.